The clone carrying this T cell receptor beta chain was seen once. The entry originates in a study of T cell changes during pregnancy in multiple sclerosis. Clones were read by immunoSEQ multiplex PCR, and TCRdb kept only the in-frame ones, dropping some. The data hold approximately 53,000 clones, with approximately 91% observed a single time. The CDR3 is 15 amino acids. CDR1 and CDR2 from the germline V gene are SGHAT and FQNNGV. With V trimmed by 6 bases and J by 6 bases, 9 bases remained unmatched. The chain recombines TRBV11-2 with TRBJ2-3; 10 positions match TRBD2. The TCR was taken from a female donor with multiple sclerosis, enrolled in a pregnancy study. Here the sequenced sample was CD4+ T cells from peripheral blood mononuclear cells, taken in the second trimester of pregnancy. CDR3 DNA: TGTGCCAGCAGGCCCCCGGGACTAGCGACTGATACGCAGTATTTT. Encoded protein: CASRPPGLATDTQYF.